A selection of T cell receptor beta chains follows, all from one sample in a study of T-cell reconstitution after alpha-beta-depleted transplantation in children. Using its own MiXCR run on the PCR reads, TCRdb lists one record per CDR3 protein. The table includes 600,000 to 700,000 distinct CDR3 sequences, about 15% detected once. The sample in question was PBMCs from the stem cell graft donor, obtained from the stem cell graft. These receptor sequences come from a human donor who donated a stem cell graft to a child with acute myeloid leukemia. Both conserved end residues are trimmed from each CDR3. Only some rows state a clone size, as once, few, many or a class for expanded clones.

many	TRBV20-1	TRBJ2-3	SARDSRGLTDTQY
-	TRBV20-1	TRBJ2-2	SARDRTGANTGELF
few	TRBV5-1	TRBJ2-2	ASSVTFTGELF
-	TRBV5-4	TRBJ2-3	ASDGGSTDTQY
-	TRBV25-1	TRBJ1-2	ASTSTGANYGYT
-	TRBV7-2	TRBJ2-3	ASSLDRRGTDTQY
-	TRBV11-2	TRBJ2-5	ASSPTTQTSQETQY
-	TRBV7-2	TRBJ2-5	ASSLGPGVETQY
few	TRBV4-3	TRBJ2-7	ASSPGWSYEQY
few	TRBV5-1	TRBJ2-2	ASSPGVVQTNTGELF